The sequence of this T cell receptor (beta chain) was determined in a study of cytomegalovirus exposure and HLA in healthy donors. The PCR contained 60 Vbeta and 13 Jbeta primers. As originally analysed: As a later analysis found, there were around 86 million unique TCR beta chains, of which 8.5 million to 13 million were shared. The table came from immunoSEQ multiplex PCR; TCRdb's copy has only in-frame clones and leaves some out. The DNA gave D and trimming, while V, J and clone size come from that table. The sample includes 150,000 to 250,000 clones, about four fifths of them seen just once. For this clone: The antigen is unknown.

Germline lookup yields CDR1 MNHNS and CDR2 SASEGT. The CDR3 spans 14 residues. The V end was cut by 6 bases, the J end by 10 bases, with 21 bases between. Points from the study as a whole: Later on, an analysis found that several of the most significant clusters appeared to be linked to common viral pathogens, which included parvovirus B19. The authors later found HLA-associated TCR beta chains more clonally expanded than equally common others.

Sequencing was performed on PBMCs. The clonotype was recovered from a boy younger than 10 in good health and CMV-seronegative. The chain joins TRBV6-1 to TRBJ1-1; D gene uncertain. The CDR3 region has the DNA TGTGCCAGCAGAGACGCGGCGAGGGTACGGAGAGCTTTCTTT. It translates to CASRDAARVRRAFF.